This T cell receptor (beta chain) was profiled in a study of cytomegalovirus exposure and HLA in healthy donors. With 60 Vbeta and 13 Jbeta primers, the PCR was carried out. Method: immunoSEQ multiplex PCR; TCRdb's copy keeps in-frame clones and lacks some. The sample has some 100,000 clones; approximately 80% are singletons. The J segment lost 5 bases and the V segment lost 8 bases, leaving 6 bases of the junction unmatched. The CDR3 is made up of 13 amino acids. The germline CDR1 and CDR2 sequences are SGHNT and YENEEA. V is TRBV11-3 and J is TRBJ2-1; 7 bases fit TRBD1. The source material was PBMCs. This sequence originates from a man aged 35 to 55 in good health and CMV-seropositive. DNA for the CDR3: TGTGCCAGCCAAGACAGGGACCACAATGAGCAGTTCTTC. Protein: CASQDRDHNEQFF.